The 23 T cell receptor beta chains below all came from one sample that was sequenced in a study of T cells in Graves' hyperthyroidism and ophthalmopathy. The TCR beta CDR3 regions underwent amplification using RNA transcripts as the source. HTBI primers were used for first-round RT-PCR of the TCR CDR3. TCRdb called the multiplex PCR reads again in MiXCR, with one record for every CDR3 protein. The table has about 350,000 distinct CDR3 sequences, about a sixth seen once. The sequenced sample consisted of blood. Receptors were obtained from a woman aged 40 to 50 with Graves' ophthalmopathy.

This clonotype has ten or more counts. This chain's CDR3 is CASSLRGRGIANTGELFF. CDR3 DNA sequence: TGTGCCAGCAGTTTAAGGGGCAGGGGGATAGCGAACACCGGGGAGCTGTTTTTT. The chain is built from TRBV12-3 or TRBV12-4 and TRBJ2-2, with TRBD1 matching over 7 bases. V dropped 2 bases and J dropped 0; count of bases not matched to a gene: 9. The CDR3 spans 18 residues.

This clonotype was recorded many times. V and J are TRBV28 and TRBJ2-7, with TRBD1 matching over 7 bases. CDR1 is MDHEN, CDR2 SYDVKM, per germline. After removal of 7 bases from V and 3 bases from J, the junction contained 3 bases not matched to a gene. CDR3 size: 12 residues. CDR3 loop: CASTRTGYEQYF. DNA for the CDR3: TGTGCCAGCACCCGGACAGGCTACGAGCAGTACTTC.

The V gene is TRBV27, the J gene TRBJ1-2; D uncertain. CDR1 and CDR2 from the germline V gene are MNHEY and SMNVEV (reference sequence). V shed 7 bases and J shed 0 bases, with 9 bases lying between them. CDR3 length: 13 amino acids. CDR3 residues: CASKGTANYGYTF. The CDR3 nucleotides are TGTGCCAGCAAGGGAACGGCTAACTATGGCTACACCTTC.

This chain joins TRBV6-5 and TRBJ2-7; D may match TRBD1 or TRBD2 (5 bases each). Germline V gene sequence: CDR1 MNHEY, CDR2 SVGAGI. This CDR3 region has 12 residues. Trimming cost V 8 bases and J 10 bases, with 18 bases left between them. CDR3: CASGSLGRGQYF. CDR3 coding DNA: TGTGCCAGCGGTTCCCTTGGCCGGGGCCAGTACTTC.

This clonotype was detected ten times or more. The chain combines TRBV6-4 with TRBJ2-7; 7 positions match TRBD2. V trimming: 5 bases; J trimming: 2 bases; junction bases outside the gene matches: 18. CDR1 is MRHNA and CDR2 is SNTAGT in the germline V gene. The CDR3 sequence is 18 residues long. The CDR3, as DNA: TGTGCCAGCAGTCCTGCCAAGGGTAGGGCTAGCGGAACCTACGAGCAGTACTTC. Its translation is CASSPAKGRASGTYEQYF.

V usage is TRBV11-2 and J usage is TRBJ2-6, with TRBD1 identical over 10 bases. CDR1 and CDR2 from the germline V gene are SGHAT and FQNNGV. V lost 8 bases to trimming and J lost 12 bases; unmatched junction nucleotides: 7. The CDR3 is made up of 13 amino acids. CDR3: CASGGTGAAVLTF. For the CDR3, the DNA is TGTGCCAGCGGGGGGACAGGGGCCGCCGTCCTGACTTTC.

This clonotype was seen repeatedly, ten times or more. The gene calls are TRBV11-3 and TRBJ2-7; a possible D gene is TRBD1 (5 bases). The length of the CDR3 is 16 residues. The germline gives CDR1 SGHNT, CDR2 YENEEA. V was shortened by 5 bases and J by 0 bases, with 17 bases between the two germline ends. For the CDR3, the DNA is TGTGCCAGCAGCGCCCCACAACAGGACCCCTCCTACGAGCAGTACTTC. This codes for CASSAPQQDPSYEQYF.

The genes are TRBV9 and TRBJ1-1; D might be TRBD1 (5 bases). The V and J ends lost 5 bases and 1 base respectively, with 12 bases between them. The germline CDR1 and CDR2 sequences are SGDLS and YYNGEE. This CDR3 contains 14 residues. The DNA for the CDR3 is TGTGCCAGCAGAAAGACAGCTTCGAACACTGAAGCTTTCTTT. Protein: CASRKTASNTEAFF.

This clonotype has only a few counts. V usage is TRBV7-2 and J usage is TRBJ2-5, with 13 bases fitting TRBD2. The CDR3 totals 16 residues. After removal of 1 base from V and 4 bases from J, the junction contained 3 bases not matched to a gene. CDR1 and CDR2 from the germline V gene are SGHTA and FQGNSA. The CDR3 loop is CASSLGGTSGIETQYF. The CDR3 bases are TGTGCCAGCAGCTTAGGCGGGACTAGCGGGATAGAGACCCAGTACTTC.

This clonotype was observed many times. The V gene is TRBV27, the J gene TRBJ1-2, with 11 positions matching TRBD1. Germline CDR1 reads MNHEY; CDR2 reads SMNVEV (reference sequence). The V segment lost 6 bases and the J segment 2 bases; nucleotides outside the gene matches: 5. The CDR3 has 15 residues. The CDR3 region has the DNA TGTGCCAGCAGCTCCCGGGACAGGGGGAACTATGGCTACACCTTC. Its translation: CASSSRDRGNYGYTF.

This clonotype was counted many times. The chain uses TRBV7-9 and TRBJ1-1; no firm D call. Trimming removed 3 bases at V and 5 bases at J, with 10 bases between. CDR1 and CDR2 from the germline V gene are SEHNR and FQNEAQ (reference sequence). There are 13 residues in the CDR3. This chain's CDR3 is CASSFNIQTEAFF. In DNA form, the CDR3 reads TGTGCCAGCAGCTTCAATATTCAGACTGAAGCTTTCTTT.

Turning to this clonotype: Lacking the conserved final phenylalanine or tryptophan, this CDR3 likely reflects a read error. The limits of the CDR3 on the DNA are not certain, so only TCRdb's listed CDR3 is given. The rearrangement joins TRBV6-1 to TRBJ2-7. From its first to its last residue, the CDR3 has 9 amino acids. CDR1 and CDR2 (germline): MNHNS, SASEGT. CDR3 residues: CASSGRTGE.

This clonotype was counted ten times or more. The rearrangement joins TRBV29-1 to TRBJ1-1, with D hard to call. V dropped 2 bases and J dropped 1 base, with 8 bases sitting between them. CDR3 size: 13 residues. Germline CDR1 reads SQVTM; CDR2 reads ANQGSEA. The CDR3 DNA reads TGCAGCGTTGAATGGGCCGGGAACACTGAAGCTTTCTTT. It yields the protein CSVEWAGNTEAFF. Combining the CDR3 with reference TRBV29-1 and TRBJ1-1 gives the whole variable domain SAVISQKPSRDICQRGTSLTIQCQVDSQVTMMFWYRQQPGQSLTLIATANQGSEATYESGFVIDKFPISRPNLTFSTLTVSNMSPEDSSIYLCSVEWAGNTEAFFGQGTRLTVV.

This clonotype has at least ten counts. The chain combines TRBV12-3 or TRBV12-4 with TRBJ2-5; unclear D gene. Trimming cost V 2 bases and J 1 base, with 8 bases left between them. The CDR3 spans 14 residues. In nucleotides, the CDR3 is TGTGCCAGCAGTTTACGGGCAGCCCAAGAGACCCAGTACTTC. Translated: CASSLRAAQETQYF.

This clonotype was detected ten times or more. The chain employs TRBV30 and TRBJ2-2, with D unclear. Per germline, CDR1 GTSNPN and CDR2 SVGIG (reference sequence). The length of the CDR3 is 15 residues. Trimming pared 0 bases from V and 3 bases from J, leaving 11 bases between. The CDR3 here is CAWSVISKDTGELFF. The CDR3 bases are TGTGCCTGGAGTGTAATCAGTAAGGACACCGGGGAGCTGTTTTTT. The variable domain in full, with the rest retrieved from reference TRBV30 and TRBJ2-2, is SQTIHQWPATLVQPVGSPLSLECTVEGTSNPNLYWYRQAAGRGLQLLFYSVGIGQISSEVPQNLSASRPQDRQFILSSKKLLLSDSGFYLCAWSVISKDTGELFFGEGSRLTVL.

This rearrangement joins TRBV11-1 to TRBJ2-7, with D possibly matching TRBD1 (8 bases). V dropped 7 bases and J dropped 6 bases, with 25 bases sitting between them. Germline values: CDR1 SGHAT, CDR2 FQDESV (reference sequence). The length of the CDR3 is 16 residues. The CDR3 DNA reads TGTGCCAGCACCGACTCAGGGGGCGGGAGACCGGGCGAGCAGTACTTC. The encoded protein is CASTDSGGGRPGEQYF.

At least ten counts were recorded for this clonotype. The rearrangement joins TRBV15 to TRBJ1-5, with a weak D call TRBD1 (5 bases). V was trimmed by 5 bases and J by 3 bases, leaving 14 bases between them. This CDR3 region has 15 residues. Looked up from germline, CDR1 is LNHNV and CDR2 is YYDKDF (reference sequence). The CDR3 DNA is TGTGCCACCAGCTCCTGGGACCGTAACAATCAGCCCCAGCATTTT. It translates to CATSSWDRNNQPQHF.

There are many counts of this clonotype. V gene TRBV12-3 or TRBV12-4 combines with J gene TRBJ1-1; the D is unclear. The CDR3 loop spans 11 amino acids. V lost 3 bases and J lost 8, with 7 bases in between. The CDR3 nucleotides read TGTGCCAGCAGTTTCGGGCTGGAAGCTTTCTTT. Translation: CASSFGLEAFF.

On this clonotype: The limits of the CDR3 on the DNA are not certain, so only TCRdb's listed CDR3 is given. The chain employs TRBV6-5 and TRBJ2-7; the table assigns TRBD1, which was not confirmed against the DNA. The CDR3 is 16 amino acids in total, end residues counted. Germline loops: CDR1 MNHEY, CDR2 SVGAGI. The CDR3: CASSTSTGGRSYEQYF.

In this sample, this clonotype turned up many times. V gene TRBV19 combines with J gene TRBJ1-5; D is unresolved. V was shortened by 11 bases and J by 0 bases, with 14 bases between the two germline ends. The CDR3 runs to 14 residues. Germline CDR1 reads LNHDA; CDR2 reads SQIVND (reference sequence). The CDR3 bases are TGTGCCGGAGGTGGACTTTATAGCAATCAGCCCCAGCATTTT. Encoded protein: CAGGGLYSNQPQHF.

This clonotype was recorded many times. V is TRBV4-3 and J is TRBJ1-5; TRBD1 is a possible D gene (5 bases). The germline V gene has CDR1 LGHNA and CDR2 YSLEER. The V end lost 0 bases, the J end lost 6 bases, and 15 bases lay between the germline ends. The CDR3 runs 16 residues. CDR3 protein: CASSQESGPRGQPQHF. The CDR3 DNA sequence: TGCGCCAGCAGCCAAGAATCGGGCCCTAGGGGTCAGCCCCAGCATTTT.

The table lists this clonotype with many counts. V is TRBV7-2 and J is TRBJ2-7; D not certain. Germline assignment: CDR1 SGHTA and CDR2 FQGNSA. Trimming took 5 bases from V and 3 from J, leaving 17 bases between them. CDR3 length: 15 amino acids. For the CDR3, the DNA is TGTGCCAGCAGCCCCAGACTGACCACCTACTACGAGCAGTACTTC. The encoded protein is CASSPRLTTYYEQYF. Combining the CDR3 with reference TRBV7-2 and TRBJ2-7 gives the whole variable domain GAGVSQSPSNKVTEKGKDVELRCDPISGHTALYWYRQSLGQGLEFLIYFQGNSAPDKSGLPSDRFSAERTGGSVSTLTIQRTQQEDSAVYLCASSPRLTTYYEQYFGPGTRLTVT.

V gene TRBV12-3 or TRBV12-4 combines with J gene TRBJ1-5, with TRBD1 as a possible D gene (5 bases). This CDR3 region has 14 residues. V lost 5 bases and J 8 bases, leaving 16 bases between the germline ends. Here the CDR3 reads CASSPGRGFKPQHF. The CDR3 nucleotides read TGTGCCAGCAGTCCGGGACGGGGGTTTAAGCCCCAGCATTTT.